This is a list of T cell receptor beta chains from one sample in a study of cytomegalovirus exposure and HLA in healthy donors. Sequencing used immunoSEQ multiplex PCR; TCRdb keeps in-frame clones, though not all of them. In the table there are about 160,000 clones, 80% to 90% of which are singletons. The sequencing sample was made of PBMCs. The receptors were gathered from a woman in her 30s in good health and CMV-seropositive. The CDR3 runs from the conserved cysteine through the conserved F or W. D genes are given only for firm matches. Clone sizes are given selectively: once, few, many, or a class where the clone is expanded.

>TRBJ1-6|TRBV9|.|.
TGTGCCAGCAGCGTAGAGCAGGGGCCGCATTCACCCCTCCACTTT
CASSVEQGPHSPLHF
>TRBJ2-3|TRBV7-3|.|.
TGTGCCAGCAGCCTACTTGCAGGGGAATATACGCAGTATTTT
CASSLLAGEYTQYF
>TRBJ2-7|TRBV5-6|.|TRBD1
TGTGCCAGCAGCTTGGGATCGGGACAGGGATTCCACGAGCAGTACTTC
CASSLGSGQGFHEQYF
>TRBJ2-3|TRBV5-1|.|.
TGCGCCAGCAGCCTATTCGCCGGGGAAGATACGCAGTATTTT
CASSLFAGEDTQYF
>TRBJ1-1|TRBV7-2|.|TRBD1
TGTGCCAGCAGCTTAAGCCAGGGGGCCACTGAAGCTTTCTTT
CASSLSQGATEAFF
>TRBJ1-3|TRBV7-9|.|.
TGTGCCAGCAGCTTTAATAACAGGGCTGGAAACACCATATATTTT
CASSFNNRAGNTIYF
>TRBJ2-6|TRBV5-4|.|TRBD1
TGTGCCGGCCGGGACAGGGGGCCGGGGGCCAACGTCCTGACTTTC
CAGRDRGPGANVLTF
>TRBJ2-5|TRBV7-3|once|TRBD1
TGTGCCAGCAGCGGTACAGGGGGCGCCGAGACCCAGTACTTC
CASSGTGGAETQYF
>TRBJ2-1|TRBV19|few|.
TGTGCCAGTAGTTTTGGGGATGGAGGGTACAATGAGCAGTTCTTC
CASSFGDGGYNEQFF
>TRBJ2-3|TRBV5-6|.|TRBD1
TGTGCCAGCAGCTTTCGGGACAGGGCCACAGATACGCAGTATTTT
CASSFRDRATDTQYF
>TRBJ2-2|TRBV2|.|.
TGTGCCAGCACCAGAGACAGGCTTTCCGGCGGGGAGCTGTTTTTT
CASTRDRLSGGELFF
>TRBJ2-3|TRBV6-6|once|.
TGTGCCAGCAGCCGACAGGATATCACAGATACGCAGTATTTT
CASSRQDITDTQYF
>TRBJ2-2|TRBV5-4|.|.
TGTGCCAGCAGCTCCCCCGGGTCCCCGTCCGGGGAGCTGTTTTTT
CASSSPGSPSGELFF
>TRBJ2-2|TRBV9|.|TRBD1
TGTGCCAGCAGCCCCCGACAGGGAGTGGGCACCGGGGAGCTGTTTTTT
CASSPRQGVGTGELFF
>TRBJ1-6|TRBV5-1|.|TRBD1
TGCGCCAGCAGCTTGGGAGGACAGGGGAGTTCACCCCTCCACTTT
CASSLGGQGSSPLHF
>TRBJ1-6|TRBV6-1|.|.
TGTGCCAGCAGTGAATTTAGTGGCTCCTATAATTCACCCCTCCACTTT
CASSEFSGSYNSPLHF
>TRBJ1-2|TRBV29-1|.|.
TGCAGCGTTGGAGGCGGACAGATCTATGGCTACACCTTC
CSVGGGQIYGYTF
>TRBJ2-1|TRBV7-6|.|TRBD1
TGTGCCAGCTCTGGGACAGGGGGACAGCGGGAGCAGTTCTTC
CASSGTGGQREQFF
>TRBJ2-3|TRBV7-4|.|TRBD1
TGTGCCAGCAGCTTAGCCGGGACAGGGGCCGAGTATTTT
CASSLAGTGAEYF
>TRBJ1-5|TRBV4-2|.|.
TGTGCCAGCAGCCAATCCGGAGCCTCGAGCAATCAGCCCCAGCATTTT
CASSQSGASSNQPQHF
>TRBJ2-3|TRBV4-3|.|TRBD1
TGCGCCAGCAGCCCGGGACAGCATGGAAGGGATACGCAGTATTTT
CASSPGQHGRDTQYF
>TRBJ1-5|TRBV19|.|.
TGTGCCAGTAGTATCCGGGTCAATCAGCCCCAGCATTTT
CASSIRVNQPQHF